The clone carrying this TCR beta chain has at least ten counts. Each CDR3 protein gets one entry after TCRdb re-called the PCR reads with MiXCR. The sample shows 250,000 to 350,000 distinct CDR3 sequences, about 21% of them seen only once. Germline-derived CDR1 and CDR2 are SGHVS and FQNEAQ. The CDR3 sequence is 14 residues long. Between the trimmed V and J ends, which lost 6 bases and 0 bases, there was a span of 11 bases. These data belong to a study of molecular identifiers for immune sequencing clone quantification. The receptor's source is a human donor in good health. Some libraries in this study had Jurkat cell RNA spiked in. Sequenced: naive CD8+ T cells from blood, with Jurkat cell RNA spiked in. Subset specified: FACS-sorted CD8+CD4-CCR7+CD45RA+ naive T cells. V usage is TRBV7-8 and J usage is TRBJ2-5; D remains unclear. DNA of the CDR3: TGTGCCAGCAGACTACAACAGTACCAAGAGACCCAGTACTTC. It translates to CASRLQQYQETQYF.